These 26 T cell receptor beta chains originate from one sample sequenced in a study of technical replicates of blood from a handful of donors. Sequencing used immunoSEQ multiplex PCR; TCRdb keeps in-frame clones, though not all of them. The sample has just over 95,000 clones, about 94% seen once. The sample was T cells isolated from PBMCs. These receptors originate from a human donor in good health.

The gene calls are TRBV5-8 and TRBJ2-3, with 7 positions matching TRBD2. The junction had 6 bases not matched to a gene; V was cut back by 5 bases and J by 9 bases. Germline CDR1 reads SGHTS; CDR2 reads YDEGEE. The CDR3 extends over 12 amino acids. The CDR3 is CASRNLAETQYF. CDR3 coding DNA: TGTGCCAGCAGAAACCTAGCGGAGACGCAGTATTTT.

This chain uses TRBV11-3 with TRBJ2-7; D gene ambiguous. Germline CDR1 reads SGHNT; CDR2 reads YENEEA. V gave up 4 bases and J gave up 1 base, with 8 bases separating them. This CDR3 comprises 13 residues. The chain's CDR3 is CASSSVLSYEQYF. The CDR3 DNA reads TGTGCCAGCAGCTCGGTCCTTTCCTACGAGCAGTACTTC.

As DNA, the CDR3 is TGTGCCAGCAGCGTTCTCCAGACGAACACCGGGGAGCTGTTTTTT. Its translation: CASSVLQTNTGELFF. The genes are TRBV9 and TRBJ2-2; D is uncertain. From germline, CDR1 is SGDLS and CDR2 YYNGEE. The CDR3 is 15 residues long. V dropped 2 bases and J dropped 0 bases, with 8 bases sitting between them.

The chain is built from TRBV6-1 and TRBJ2-7, with D maybe TRBD2 (6 bases). Germline V gene sequence: CDR1 MNHNS, CDR2 SASEGT. The V and J ends lost 7 bases and 2 bases respectively, with 15 bases between them. The CDR3 extends over 14 amino acids. CDR3 sequence: CASTEGPGAYEQYF. The CDR3 DNA is TGTGCCAGCACCGAGGGGCCGGGGGCCTACGAGCAGTACTTC.

Remarks on this clone: At one of its ends the junction is not consistent with the germline gene, which may arise from a read error. This chain connects TRBV7-7 to TRBJ2-5, with D tentatively TRBD1 (6 bases). The germline gives CDR1 SSHAT, CDR2 FNYEAQ (reference sequence). The CDR3 loop spans 14 amino acids. The CDR3 protein is CASSLNPGEETQYF. DNA of the CDR3: TGTGCTAGCAGCTTAAACCCAGGGGAAGAGACCCAGTACTTC.

This clone occurred once. V usage is TRBV6-6 and J usage is TRBJ2-7; TRBD1 agrees at 9 bases. V was pared by 6 bases and J by 2 bases, with 8 bases of the junction left unmatched. The CDR3 has 15 residues. Germline CDR1 and CDR2: MNHNY and SVGAGI (reference sequence). In nucleotides, the CDR3 is TGTGCCAGCAGAGAAGGGACAGGGAGTACCTACGAGCAGTACTTC. This codes for CASREGTGSTYEQYF.

This chain joins TRBV9 and TRBJ2-5; 11 bases are a match to TRBD2. Germline CDR1 reads SGDLS; CDR2 reads YYNGEE. V was pared by 3 bases and J by 4 bases, with 2 bases of the junction left unmatched. The CDR3 totals 14 residues. CDR3 sequence (DNA): TGTGCCAGCAGCGGTACTAGCGGGAGAGAGACCCAGTACTTC. The encoded protein is CASSGTSGRETQYF.

V usage is TRBV4-1 and J usage is TRBJ2-7; D is perhaps TRBD2 (5 bases). Germline CDR1 MGHRA, CDR2 YSYEKL. This CDR3 has 13 amino acids. V dropped 6 bases and J dropped 6 bases, with 15 bases sitting between them. CDR3 sequence reads: CASSHGGPAEQYF. Written as DNA, the CDR3 is TGCGCCAGCAGTCACGGCGGGCCTGCCGAGCAGTACTTC.

The genes are TRBV4-1 and TRBJ2-1, with TRBD1 matching over 9 bases. Losses at the gene ends were 1 base for V and 6 bases for J; bases not matched to a gene: 10. CDR3 length: 17 amino acids. CDR1 MGHRA and CDR2 YSYEKL come from the germline V gene. The CDR3 region has the DNA TGCGCCAGCAGCCAAGGCTTATTGACAGGGGGACGCAATGAGCAGTTCTTC. Its translation is CASSQGLLTGGRNEQFF.

This chain links TRBV19 with TRBJ1-1, with 7 bases identical to TRBD1. Per germline, CDR1 LNHDA and CDR2 SQIVND (reference sequence). This CDR3 has 12 amino acids. J gave up 6 bases and V 11 bases, and 9 bases lay outside the gene matches. CDR3 coding DNA: TGTGCCGGGATGGGACAGACCGCTGAAGCTTTCTTT. Encoded protein: CAGMGQTAEAFF. The whole variable domain, filled in from reference TRBV19 and TRBJ1-1, reads DGGITQSPKYLFRKEGQNVTLSCEQNLNHDAMYWYRQDPGQGLRLIYYSQIVNDFQKGDIAEGYSVSREKKESFPLTVTSAQKNPTAFYLCAGMGQTAEAFFGQGTRLTVV.

This chain joins TRBV6-5 and TRBJ2-1; 7 positions match TRBD1. CDR3 length equals 13 residues. Germline CDR1 reads MNHEY; CDR2 reads SVGAGI. The J segment lost 15 bases and the V segment lost 2 bases, leaving 10 bases of the junction unmatched. CDR3 sequence (DNA): TGTGCCAGCAGTTACCGGGACAGCTCCCAACGGTTCTTC. This sequence encodes CASSYRDSSQRFF.

The CDR3 sequence is CASSLEVMGTVHSGNTIYF. The CDR3 DNA reads TGTGCCAGCAGCTTAGAGGTTATGGGGACAGTCCACTCTGGAAACACCATATATTTT. J is TRBJ1-3 and V is TRBV7-8; 7 positions agree with TRBD1. Germline V lookup: CDR1 SGHVS, CDR2 FQNEAQ. The CDR3 runs 19 residues. After removal of 1 base from V and 0 bases from J, the junction contained 12 bases not matched to a gene. Full variable domain (missing parts from reference TRBV7-8 and TRBJ1-3): GAGVSQSPRYKVAKRGQDVALRCDPISGHVSLFWYQQALGQGPEFLTYFQNEAQLDKSGLPSDRFFAERPEGSVSTLKIQRTQQEDSAVYLCASSLEVMGTVHSGNTIYFGEGSWLTVV.

This chain links TRBV6-1 with TRBJ2-2; 7 bases match TRBD2. Germline V gene data show CDR1 as MNHNS and CDR2 as SASEGT. The CDR3 has 15 amino acids. The junction had 9 bases not matched to a gene; V was cut back by 4 bases and J by 7 bases. CDR3 sequence: CASSVWREMDGELFF. The CDR3 nucleotides read TGTGCCAGCAGTGTGTGGCGGGAGATGGACGGGGAGCTGTTTTTT.

V and J are TRBV7-6 and TRBJ1-2; D remains ambiguous. V lost 1 base to trimming and J lost 0 bases, with 6 bases between them. This CDR3 contains 14 residues. Germline V gene lookup returns CDR1 SGHVS and CDR2 FNYEAQ. CDR3 sequence: CASSLGSANYGYTF. DNA of the CDR3: TGTGCCAGCAGCTTAGGCAGTGCTAACTATGGCTACACCTTC.

The J gene is TRBJ2-3, the V gene TRBV6-1; 8 bases align to TRBD2. Germline V gene data show CDR1 as MNHNS and CDR2 as SASEGT. The CDR3 is 16 amino acids. Germline trimming cut 3 bases from V and 2 bases from J; bases unmatched to any gene: 7. CDR3 nucleotide sequence: TGTGCCAGCAGTGAGGAGTCTAGCGGGTCCACAGATACGCAGTATTTT. This codes for CASSEESSGSTDTQYF.

The V and J genes are TRBV19 and TRBJ2-2; D is possibly TRBD2 (6 bases). CDR1 is LNHDA, CDR2 SQIVND, per germline (reference sequence). The germline V and J ends were trimmed by 0 bases and 7 bases, with 9 bases remaining between them. The CDR3 covers 14 residues. As DNA, the CDR3 is TGTGCCAGTAGTATAGATAATAGCGGCGGGGAGCTGTTTTTT. This gives the protein CASSIDNSGGELFF.

The V call is TRBV27, the J call TRBJ2-2; 7 nucleotides match TRBD1. Per germline, CDR1 MNHEY and CDR2 SMNVEV (reference sequence). Trimming removed 4 bases from V and 9 bases from J; junction bases left unmatched: 5. This CDR3 is 13 amino acids long. As DNA, the CDR3 is TGTGCCAGCAGTTGGGACAGAGGAAGGGAGCTGTTTTTT. Translation: CASSWDRGRELFF.

The rearrangement uses TRBV29-1 and TRBJ2-7; D gene unclear. Germline V gene data show CDR1 as SQVTM and CDR2 as ANQGSEA. This CDR3 comprises 12 residues. Trimming removed 4 bases from V and 3 bases from J, with 10 bases in between. The CDR3 sequence is CSVVPNNYEQYF. As DNA, the CDR3 is TGCAGCGTTGTCCCTAATAACTACGAGCAGTACTTC.

The chain joins TRBV7-2 to TRBJ2-5; D is uncertain. CDR1 and CDR2 from the germline V gene are SGHTA and FQGNSA. Trimming took 5 bases from V and 5 from J, leaving 6 bases between them. This CDR3 contains 11 residues. The CDR3 is CASSKRETQYF. CDR3 coding DNA: TGTGCCAGCAGCAAGAGGGAGACCCAGTACTTC.

V gene TRBV30 combines with J gene TRBJ2-2; 7 nucleotides agree with TRBD1. This CDR3 spans 15 amino acids. Germline values: CDR1 GTSNPN, CDR2 SVGIG (reference sequence). With V trimmed by 4 bases and J by 0 bases, 5 bases remained unmatched. In DNA, the CDR3 is TGTGCCTGGACTGGGGACAGCGCGAACACCGGGGAGCTGTTTTTT. Encoded protein: CAWTGDSANTGELFF. The entire variable domain, with the rest obtained from reference TRBV30 and TRBJ2-2, is as follows: SQTIHQWPATLVQPVGSPLSLECTVEGTSNPNLYWYRQAAGRGLQLLFYSVGIGQISSEVPQNLSASRPQDRQFILSSKKLLLSDSGFYLCAWTGDSANTGELFFGEGSRLTVL.

The chain carries TRBV19 and TRBJ2-2; D is uncertain. The CDR3 is 13 residues long. Trimming took 5 bases from V and 1 from J, leaving 5 bases between them. Germline loops: CDR1 LNHDA, CDR2 SQIVND (reference sequence). The CDR3 protein is CASSPRNTGELFF. For the CDR3, the DNA is TGTGCCAGTAGTCCCCGGAACACCGGGGAGCTGTTTTTT.

This rearrangement joins TRBV7-6 to TRBJ2-7; maybe TRBD1 (6 bases). The V gene lost 3 bases and the J gene lost 7 bases, with 22 bases spanning the gap. This CDR3 has 16 amino acids. Germline values: CDR1 SGHVS, CDR2 FNYEAQ. CDR3 nucleotide sequence: TGTGCCAGCAGCTTTTCGTCACAGGGTGTTATGTGGGAGCAGTACTTC. Translation gives CASSFSSQGVMWEQYF.

The CDR3 region has the DNA TGCGCCAGCAGCTTGGGTGCGGGACGGACCGGGGAGCTGTTTTTT. Protein: CASSLGAGRTGELFF. The rearrangement uses TRBV5-1 and TRBJ2-2; a weak D match, TRBD2 (6 bases). The V and J ends lost 0 bases and 5 bases respectively, with 11 bases between them. Germline CDR1 reads SGHRS; CDR2 reads YFSETQ. The CDR3 is 15 residues long. Combining the CDR3 with reference TRBV5-1 and TRBJ2-2 gives the whole variable domain KAGVTQTPRYLIKTRGQQVTLSCSPISGHRSVSWYQQTPGQGLQFLFEYFSETQRNKGNFPGRFSGRQFSNSRSEMNVSTLELGDSALYLCASSLGAGRTGELFFGEGSRLTVL.

The chain is built from TRBV13 and TRBJ2-1, with a possible D match to TRBD1 (6 bases). This CDR3 comprises 16 residues. Trimming pared 5 bases from V and 2 bases from J, leaving 16 bases between. Germline CDR1 PRHDT, CDR2 FYEKMQ (reference sequence). CDR3: CASSPNREGTYNEQFF. The CDR3 region has the DNA TGTGCCAGCAGCCCCAACAGGGAAGGGACCTACAATGAGCAGTTCTTC. The full variable domain, completed using reference TRBV13 and TRBJ2-1, is AAGVIQSPRHLIKEKRETATLKCYPIPRHDTVYWYQQGPGQDPQFLISFYEKMQSDKGSIPDRFSAQQFSDYHSELNMSSLELGDSALYFCASSPNREGTYNEQFFGPGTRLTVL.

The J gene is TRBJ1-1, the V gene TRBV5-1; a possible D gene is TRBD1 (5 bases). Germline V gene lookup returns CDR1 SGHRS and CDR2 YFSETQ. There are 14 residues in the CDR3. The V gene lost 3 bases and the J gene lost 4 bases, with 13 bases spanning the gap. The CDR3 DNA reads TGCGCCAGCAGCTCCCCGGGGGTGGGCACTGAAGCTTTCTTT. Translation: CASSSPGVGTEAFF.

The V call is TRBV9, the J call TRBJ2-3; TRBD1 aligns across 8 bases. This CDR3 comprises 17 residues. Germline lookup yields CDR1 SGDLS and CDR2 YYNGEE. V was pared by 2 bases and J by 0 bases, with 8 bases of the junction left unmatched. The CDR3: CASSVSGRTGSTDTQYF. CDR3 nucleotide sequence: TGTGCCAGCAGCGTTTCGGGCCGGACAGGGAGCACAGATACGCAGTATTTT.